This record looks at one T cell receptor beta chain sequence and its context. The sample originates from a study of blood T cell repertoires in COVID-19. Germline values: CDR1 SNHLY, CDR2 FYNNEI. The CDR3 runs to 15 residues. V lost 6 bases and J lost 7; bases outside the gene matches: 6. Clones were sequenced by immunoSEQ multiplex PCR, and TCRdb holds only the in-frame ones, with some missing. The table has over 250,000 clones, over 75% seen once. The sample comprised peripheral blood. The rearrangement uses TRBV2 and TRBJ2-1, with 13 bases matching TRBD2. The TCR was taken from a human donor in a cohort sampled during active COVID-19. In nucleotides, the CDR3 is TGTGCCAGCAGGGCCAGGACTAGCGGGAGTAATGAGCAGTTCTTC. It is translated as CASRARTSGSNEQFF.